The 32 T cell receptor beta chains below all came from one sample that was sequenced in a study of PD-1 blockade in classical Hodgkin lymphoma (dated by TCRdb to the early 2020s). Read against the paper, the sample's time point label means: cycle 1 day 1 (C1D1), immediately before nivolumab initiation. Every trial patient had relapsed after autologous stem cell transplantation, and cohorts A, B and C differed in prior brentuximab vedotin exposure. Libraries were made using the immunoSEQ multiplex PCR assay. TCRdb holds this immuneACCESS table with in-frame rearrangements only. Some clones are missing; in checked studies, unresolved V genes explain under half, and the rest has no known cause. The sample includes several thousand clones, with around 70% observed a single time. The ten largest clones add up to roughly 51% of the sample. Sequencing used peripheral blood mononuclear cells (PBMCs), obtained at baseline. The origin of the receptors is a human donor with classical Hodgkin lymphoma.

The chain joins TRBV29-1 to TRBJ1-4, with D perhaps TRBD1 (5 bases). This CDR3 has 13 amino acids. V lost 7 bases and J 1 base, leaving 10 bases between the germline ends. From germline, CDR1 is SQVTM and CDR2 ANQGSEA. The CDR3, as DNA: TGCAGCGCCGCGGGGGGAACTAATGAAAAACTGTTTTTT. This translates into CSAAGGTNEKLFF.

This chain connects TRBV9 to TRBJ1-3; the D is unclear. In germline, CDR1 is SGDLS, CDR2 YYNGEE. The CDR3 is 14 residues long. With 0 bases removed from V and 0 bases from J, the gap between germline ends came to 4 bases. CDR3 residues: CASSVGVSGNTIYF. The DNA of the CDR3 is TGTGCCAGCAGCGTAGGCGTCTCTGGAAACACCATATATTTT.

The CDR3 coding sequence is TGTGCCAGCAGCCAGTATCACGCAGGCTCCTATGGCTACACCTTC. Amino acids: CASSQYHAGSYGYTF. The rearrangement joins TRBV5-6 to TRBJ1-2; D gene uncertain. V lost 4 bases and J 4 bases, leaving 17 bases between the germline ends. CDR1 is SGHDT, CDR2 YYEEEE, per germline. The CDR3 spans 15 residues.

The chain employs TRBV5-4 and TRBJ1-2, with D possibly TRBD1 on 6 matching bases. This CDR3 has 13 amino acids. Germline assignment: CDR1 SGHNT and CDR2 YYREEE (reference sequence). Trimming shortened V by 5 bases and J by 5 bases, and 13 bases separated the two germline ends. CDR3 bases: TGTGCCAGCAGAGAAGACAGGACGTATGGCTACACCTTC. Amino acids: CASREDRTYGYTF.

The V gene is TRBV27, the J gene TRBJ1-2; D gene uncertain. Germline CDR1 MNHEY, CDR2 SMNVEV (reference sequence). CDR3 size: 14 residues. The V gene lost 3 bases and the J gene lost 0 bases, with 8 bases spanning the gap. The CDR3, as DNA: TGTGCCAGCAGTTTGTACAATTCTAACTATGGCTACACCTTC. Translated: CASSLYNSNYGYTF.

The genes are TRBV28 and TRBJ1-3; 9 bases fit TRBD1. This CDR3 contains 14 residues. The V segment lost 6 bases and the J segment 7 bases; nucleotides outside the gene matches: 7. Germline V gene lookup returns CDR1 MDHEN and CDR2 SYDVKM. The CDR3: CASRPGQGGNTIYF. The CDR3 nucleotides are TGTGCCAGCAGACCGGGACAGGGAGGGAACACCATATATTTT.

This clone came up a few times. The chain joins TRBV10-3 to TRBJ2-1; no firm D call. The length of the CDR3 is 14 residues. Per germline, CDR1 ENHRY and CDR2 SYGVKD. Trimming took off 0 bases at V and 10 bases at J, with 13 bases between the two ends. CDR3 protein: CAISESQGFEEQFF. In nucleotides, the CDR3 is TGTGCCATCAGTGAGTCTCAAGGGTTCGAGGAGCAGTTCTTC.

This clone was seen once. V is TRBV5-1 and J is TRBJ2-7; a weak D match, TRBD1 (6 bases). Trimming removed 4 bases from V and 3 bases from J, with 11 bases in between. CDR3 length equals 13 residues. Germline values: CDR1 SGHRS, CDR2 YFSETQ. CDR3 in DNA: TGCGCCAGCAGCACACCAGGGGTCTACGAGCAGTACTTC. Its protein is CASSTPGVYEQYF.

The rearrangement uses TRBV18 and TRBJ1-2; TRBD1 aligns across 8 bases. There are 15 residues in the CDR3. With 2 bases clipped from V and 8 bases from J, the junction kept 10 bases outside the gene matches. Germline assignment: CDR1 KGHSH and CDR2 LQKENI. The CDR3 sequence is CASSPSGTGIRGYTF. CDR3 sequence (DNA): TGTGCCAGCTCACCATCCGGGACAGGAATACGCGGCTACACCTTC.

This clone was seen more than once but under ten times. V is TRBV7-2 and J is TRBJ1-5, with 8 bases fitting TRBD1. The CDR3 consists of 17 residues. Germline CDR1 reads SGHTA; CDR2 reads FQGNSA. With V trimmed by 2 bases and J by 4 bases, 10 bases remained unmatched. The CDR3 protein is CASSLRISGTGNQPQHF. CDR3 DNA sequence: TGTGCCAGCAGCTTAAGGATCTCCGGGACAGGAAATCAGCCCCAGCATTTT.

V is TRBV7-9 and J is TRBJ2-7; TRBD1 agrees at 8 bases. The CDR3 length is 14 residues. Germline CDR1 SEHNR, CDR2 FQNEAQ (reference sequence). J gave up 0 bases and V 5 bases, and 3 bases lay outside the gene matches. The CDR3 region is CASSRQGTSYEQYF. CDR3 bases: TGTGCCAGCAGCCGACAGGGGACCTCCTACGAGCAGTACTTC.

The chain has TRBV19 and TRBJ1-1; no firm D call. Per the germline V gene, CDR1 is LNHDA and CDR2 is SQIVND (reference sequence). The CDR3 spans 15 residues. Trimming pared 3 bases from V and 4 bases from J, leaving 15 bases between. The CDR3 DNA follows: TGTGCCAGTAGTATGGGTCCCGGGCTCAGCACTGAAGCTTTCTTT. It encodes CASSMGPGLSTEAFF.

This clone was counted a single time. CDR3 coding DNA: TGTGCCAGTAGTACCCCGGGGGCGGGAGCTACCTACGAGCAGTACTTC. Translating gives CASSTPGAGATYEQYF. The chain links TRBV19 to TRBJ2-7; D is possibly TRBD2 (7 bases). Germline CDR1 is LNHDA and CDR2 is SQIVND (reference sequence). The CDR3 has 16 amino acids. Trimming stripped 4 bases from V and 2 bases from J, with 18 bases between.

The chain is built from TRBV2 and TRBJ2-7; 9 bases match TRBD1. From germline, CDR1 is SNHLY and CDR2 FYNNEI. Unmatched junction bases numbered 6, after V lost 6 bases and J lost 3 bases. This CDR3 has 14 residues. CDR3 DNA: TGTGCCAGCAGGCCGGGACAGGGACTCTACGAGCAGTACTTC. Translated: CASRPGQGLYEQYF.

V and J are TRBV28 and TRBJ1-2; 9 bases align to TRBD1. Germline lookup yields CDR1 MDHEN and CDR2 SYDVKM. The CDR3 has 14 amino acids. J was trimmed by 8 bases and V by 8 bases; bases with no gene match: 12. The CDR3 bases are TGTGCCAGCGCGAACAGGGGGCAGATAAGGGGCTACACCTTC. Residues: CASANRGQIRGYTF.

Relative to its sample, this clone is large. The chain combines TRBV7-8 with TRBJ2-7; possibly TRBD1 or TRBD2 for D (6 bases each). V was shortened by 5 bases and J by 5 bases, with 19 bases between the two germline ends. The CDR3 runs to 15 residues. Germline V gene data show CDR1 as SGHVS and CDR2 as FQNEAQ. The CDR3, as DNA: TGTGCCAGCAGCCCGGGGGCAGGTAATCTGAACGAGCAGTACTTC. Translation: CASSPGAGNLNEQYF.

J is TRBJ2-1 and V is TRBV9; D remains unclear. Germline CDR1 SGDLS, CDR2 YYNGEE. The CDR3 length is 15 residues. V was clipped by 3 bases and J by 0 bases, with 10 bases between them. The CDR3 DNA sequence: TGTGCCAGCAGCGCCGGGCGAGCCTCCTACAATGAGCAGTTCTTC. Amino acid sequence: CASSAGRASYNEQFF.

CDR3 in DNA: TGTGCCAGCAAAGTTTGGTCGAGCGGGGAGCTGTTTTTT. It is translated as CASKVWSSGELFF. The rearrangement uses TRBV28 and TRBJ2-2, with no clear D. The CDR3 sequence is 13 residues long. The V and J ends lost 7 bases and 7 bases respectively, with 13 bases between them. CDR1 is MDHEN, CDR2 SYDVKM, per germline.

The rearrangement links TRBV11-2 to TRBJ1-6; 8 bases line up with TRBD1. Germline lookup yields CDR1 SGHAT and CDR2 FQNNGV. The CDR3 consists of 15 residues. Unmatched junction bases numbered 7, after V lost 5 bases and J lost 7 bases. The CDR3 loop is CASSPRQGKNSPLHF. The DNA for the CDR3 is TGTGCCAGCAGCCCCCGACAGGGGAAGAATTCACCCCTCCACTTT.

The V gene is TRBV18, the J gene TRBJ1-2, with 12 bases lining up with TRBD1. CDR3 size: 15 residues. The germline gives CDR1 KGHSH, CDR2 LQKENI. J lost 6 bases, V lost 6 bases, and 8 bases had no gene match. For the CDR3, the DNA is TGTGCCAGCTCTCCGGGACAGGGGGCTGTCGATGGCTACACCTTC. Translated: CASSPGQGAVDGYTF.

The rearrangement joins TRBV7-9 to TRBJ2-2; D ambiguous. Trimming removed 1 base from V and 2 bases from J, with 14 bases in between. Germline CDR1 is SEHNR and CDR2 is FQNEAQ (reference sequence). The CDR3 covers 17 residues. The CDR3 reads CASSLVGRQVNTGELFF. The CDR3 DNA sequence: TGTGCCAGCAGCTTAGTTGGTCGGCAAGTAAACACCGGGGAGCTGTTTTTT. The complete variable domain, with remaining parts taken from reference TRBV7-9 and TRBJ2-2, reads DTGVSQNPRHKITKRGQNVTFRCDPISEHNRLYWYRQTLGQGPEFLTYFQNEAQLEKSRLLSDRFSAERPKGSFSTLEIQRTEQGDSAMYLCASSLVGRQVNTGELFFGEGSRLTVL.

Judged by abundance, this clone is medium-sized. V gene TRBV27 combines with J gene TRBJ2-1; tentative D call: TRBD1 (5 bases). Germline loops: CDR1 MNHEY, CDR2 SMNVEV (reference sequence). Trimming removed 7 bases at V and 7 bases at J, with 20 bases between. This CDR3 has 15 residues. The CDR3 is CASTFGSPSGNEQFF. The DNA for the CDR3 is TGTGCCAGCACCTTCGGCTCTCCGTCAGGGAATGAGCAGTTCTTC.

The CDR3 loop reads CASSVTGNTEAFF. CDR3 DNA: TGTGCCAGTAGTGTGACAGGGAACACTGAAGCTTTCTTT. The chain couples TRBV19 to TRBJ1-1; D possibly corresponds to TRBD1 (6 bases). Germline CDR1 LNHDA, CDR2 SQIVND (reference sequence). Trimming took off 5 bases at V and 1 base at J, with 8 bases between the two ends. This CDR3 has 13 amino acids. Variable domain in full (rest from reference TRBV19 and TRBJ1-1): DGGITQSPKYLFRKEGQNVTLSCEQNLNHDAMYWYRQDPGQGLRLIYYSQIVNDFQKGDIAEGYSVSREKKESFPLTVTSAQKNPTAFYLCASSVTGNTEAFFGQGTRLTVV.

This clone occurred a few times. The chain has TRBV2 and TRBJ2-2; no reliable D call. V shed 6 bases and J shed 4 bases, with 15 bases lying between them. CDR1 is SNHLY and CDR2 is FYNNEI in the germline V gene. There are 15 residues in the CDR3. For the CDR3, the DNA is TGTGCCAGCAGCGACGGGTCCCGGGTCACCGGGGAGCTGTTTTTT. This translates into CASSDGSRVTGELFF.

V usage is TRBV28 and J usage is TRBJ2-7, with no clear D. From germline, CDR1 is MDHEN and CDR2 SYDVKM. Trimming took 5 bases from V and 0 from J, leaving 11 bases between them. The CDR3 has 14 residues. CDR3 loop: CASSPQAGSYEQYF. The CDR3 region has the DNA TGTGCCAGCAGTCCCCAAGCCGGCTCCTACGAGCAGTACTTC.

This chain links TRBV6-1 with TRBJ2-7, with D perhaps TRBD1 or TRBD2 (5 bases each). The ends were cut back, 8 bases at V and 6 bases at J, with 14 bases in the middle. The CDR3 covers 12 residues. The germline CDR1 and CDR2 sequences are MNHNS and SASEGT. The CDR3 DNA follows: TGTGCCAGCCGGGACGGAGCAGGCGAGCAGTACTTC. Translated, it gives CASRDGAGEQYF.

V is TRBV6-5 and J is TRBJ2-7; D gene uncertain. The germline V gene has CDR1 MNHEY and CDR2 SVGAGI. Deletions cut 5 bases from V and 5 bases from J, with 10 bases between. CDR3 size: 12 residues. Here the CDR3 DNA reads TGTGCCAGCAGTCTCACTAAGGACGAGCAGTACTTC. This sequence encodes CASSLTKDEQYF.

This chain uses TRBV7-2 with TRBJ2-3; a possible D gene is TRBD1 (6 bases). CDR1 is SGHTA and CDR2 is FQGNSA in the germline V gene. The V end lost 3 bases, the J end lost 3 bases, and 13 bases lay between the germline ends. This CDR3 contains 15 residues. The CDR3: CASSFNRVGTDTQYF. For the CDR3, the DNA is TGTGCCAGCAGCTTTAACAGGGTAGGGACAGATACGCAGTATTTT.

J is TRBJ2-1 and V is TRBV28, with TRBD2 matching 12 bases. CDR1 is MDHEN and CDR2 is SYDVKM in the germline V gene. V trimming: 6 bases; J trimming: 4 bases; junction bases outside the gene matches: 7. The CDR3 has 16 residues. CDR3 loop: CASSPGLAGIYNEQFF. The CDR3, as DNA: TGTGCCAGCAGCCCGGGACTAGCGGGTATTTACAATGAGCAGTTCTTC. Full variable domain (missing parts from reference TRBV28 and TRBJ2-1): DVKVTQSSRYLVKRTGEKVFLECVQDMDHENMFWYRQDPGLGLRLIYFSYDVKMKEKGDIPEGYSVSREKKERFSLILESASTNQTSMYLCASSPGLAGIYNEQFFGPGTRLTVL.

This chain connects TRBV5-6 to TRBJ1-1; the D gene is possibly TRBD1 (5 bases). Germline values: CDR1 SGHDT, CDR2 YYEEEE. The CDR3 is made up of 16 amino acids. V lost 2 bases and J lost 0, with 14 bases in between. The CDR3 DNA follows: TGTGCCAGCAGCTTACAGTATGGGGGTCTGAACACTGAAGCTTTCTTT. It specifies CASSLQYGGLNTEAFF.

The chain recombines TRBV28 with TRBJ2-5; TRBD1 matches at 7 bases. The V segment lost 3 bases and the J segment 3 bases; nucleotides outside the gene matches: 4. In germline, CDR1 is MDHEN, CDR2 SYDVKM. The CDR3 contains 14 residues. The CDR3 nucleotides read TGTGCCAGCAGTTTGATAGACAGGGAAGAGACCCAGTACTTC. This gives the protein CASSLIDREETQYF.

This clone appeared a single time. The chain joins TRBV7-9 to TRBJ1-2; TRBD1 agrees at 10 bases. Germline CDR1 reads SEHNR; CDR2 reads FQNEAQ (reference sequence). Trimming cost V 4 bases and J 6 bases; bases outside gene matches: 2. This CDR3 is built from 13 residues. The CDR3 sequence: CASSYGTGDGYTF. In DNA form, the CDR3 reads TGTGCCAGCAGCTACGGGACAGGGGATGGCTACACCTTC.